These 32 T cell receptor beta chains were sequenced from one sample in a study of vaccination effects on CD4 cells after COVID-19. The table came from immunoSEQ multiplex PCR; TCRdb's copy has only in-frame clones and leaves some out. This sample has 20,000 to 25,000 clones; roughly 73% occur once, and the top ten carry 12%. No cognate antigen is known for these TCRs. Antigen-specific CD4+ T cells expanded by the ViraFEST assay with viral peptide pools were then sequenced. CD4+ T cells were isolated after 10 days of culture. Material: CD4+ T cells from PBMCs cultured with HCoV-229E spike peptides, obtained before COVID-19 vaccination. All receptors come from a human donor who received a COVID-19 vaccine.

The chain couples TRBV9 to TRBJ2-1; no firm D call. The V end was cut by 0 bases, the J end by 4 bases, with 11 bases between. Germline-derived CDR1 and CDR2 are SGDLS and YYNGEE. This CDR3 has 15 residues. The CDR3 reads CASSVGLRMYNEQFF. The CDR3 coding sequence is TGTGCCAGCAGCGTAGGGTTGCGTATGTACAATGAGCAGTTCTTC.

The chain carries TRBV10-3 and TRBJ2-1, with 9 positions matching TRBD1. The CDR3 loop spans 13 amino acids. Trimming took 11 bases from V and 7 from J; bases not matched to a gene: 9. CDR1 ENHRY and CDR2 SYGVKD come from the germline V gene. DNA for the CDR3: TGTGCCGTTGCCGGGACAGGGAGGAATGAGCAGTTCTTC. Translation gives CAVAGTGRNEQFF.

CDR3 in DNA: TGTGCCAGCATGGGAACGACTAGCACAGATACGCAGTATTTT. This codes for CASMGTTSTDTQYF. The chain couples TRBV2 to TRBJ2-3; the D is unclear. This CDR3 has 14 residues. Germline CDR1 SNHLY, CDR2 FYNNEI. V was trimmed by 7 bases and J by 0 bases, leaving 11 bases between them.

This CDR3 is CASRLQGGNTIYF. The CDR3 DNA reads as TGTGCCAGCAGGCTACAGGGTGGAAACACCATATATTTT. The J gene is TRBJ1-3, the V gene TRBV13, with D maybe TRBD1 (6 bases). Germline assignment: CDR1 PRHDT and CDR2 FYEKMQ (reference sequence). The CDR3 runs 13 residues. Trimming removed 6 bases from V and 3 bases from J, with 9 bases in between.

The gene calls are TRBV6-6 and TRBJ1-5; D uncertain. The CDR3 totals 15 residues. Germline lookup yields CDR1 MNHNY and CDR2 SVGAGI (reference sequence). V was clipped by 5 bases and J by 1 base, with 12 bases between them. The CDR3 DNA is TGTGCCAGCAGTGTGGGGAGGGTCAGCAATCAGCCCCAGCATTTT. Its protein is CASSVGRVSNQPQHF.

For this clone: One end of the junction does not line up with germline, which may come from a read error. This chain joins TRBV18 and TRBJ2-7; no clear D gene. From germline, CDR1 is KGHSH and CDR2 LQKENI. The CDR3 spans 11 residues. The CDR3: CASSPSDEQYF. The CDR3 DNA reads TGTGCCAGCTCACCCTCCGACGAGCAGTACTTC.

The CDR3 nucleotides are TGTGCCACCAGTGATGAGACCGACACCGGGGAGCTGTTTTTT. It encodes CATSDETDTGELFF. The gene calls are TRBV24-1 and TRBJ2-2, with D uncertain. Germline V lookup: CDR1 KGHDR, CDR2 SFDVKD. The CDR3 contains 14 residues. Trimming cost V 3 bases and J 3 bases, with 7 bases left between them.

V and J are TRBV6-5 and TRBJ2-7; 7 bases fit TRBD1. CDR1 and CDR2 (germline): MNHEY, SVGAGI. After removal of 11 bases from V and 3 bases from J, the junction contained 10 bases not matched to a gene. The CDR3 has 13 amino acids. CDR3 nucleotide sequence: TGTGCCGCATGCCGGGACAGTTACTACGAGCAGTACTTC. It encodes CAACRDSYYEQYF.

The V and J genes are TRBV9 and TRBJ2-6; the D is unclear. Germline V gives CDR1 SGDLS, CDR2 YYNGEE. Trimming removed 1 base at V and 0 bases at J, with 8 bases between. The CDR3 runs 16 residues. Here the CDR3 DNA reads TGTGCCAGCAGCGTATTGGGGTCCTCTGGGGCCAACGTCCTGACTTTC. This sequence encodes CASSVLGSSGANVLTF.

This sequence joins TRBV5-1 and TRBJ2-5; D perhaps matches TRBD2 (6 bases). The CDR3 length is 15 residues. V was pared by 0 bases and J by 3 bases, with 12 bases between. Looked up from germline, CDR1 is SGHRS and CDR2 is YFSETQ. In DNA, the CDR3 is TGCGCCAGCAGCTTGGGCAGCGGGTTAAAAGAGACCCAGTACTTC. Translating gives CASSLGSGLKETQYF. Supplemented by reference TRBV5-1 and TRBJ2-5, the full variable domain reads KAGVTQTPRYLIKTRGQQVTLSCSPISGHRSVSWYQQTPGQGLQFLFEYFSETQRNKGNFPGRFSGRQFSNSRSEMNVSTLELGDSALYLCASSLGSGLKETQYFGPGTRLLVL.

This clone occurred a few times. The V gene is TRBV5-6, the J gene TRBJ1-1; 7 bases fit TRBD1. The CDR3 is made up of 15 amino acids. Germline CDR1 is SGHDT and CDR2 is YYEEEE. Unmatched junction bases numbered 7, after V lost 4 bases and J lost 1 base. The CDR3 DNA reads as TGTGCCAGCAGCCGGGGACAGACTAAGAACACTGAAGCTTTCTTT. Its translation is CASSRGQTKNTEAFF.

The chain employs TRBV5-1 and TRBJ2-1; D may correspond to TRBD1 or TRBD2 (6 bases each). V lost 0 bases to trimming and J lost 2 bases, with 15 bases between them. This CDR3 contains 17 residues. CDR1 and CDR2 from the germline V gene are SGHRS and YFSETQ. CDR3 nucleotide sequence: TGCGCCAGCAGCTTGGTGGGGGGCCTAGGACCCTACAATGAGCAGTTCTTC. It codes for CASSLVGGLGPYNEQFF.

This clone was observed once. The CDR3 sequence is CASSRWTGDNEKLFF. The CDR3, as DNA: TGTGCCAGCAGCCGGTGGACAGGGGATAATGAAAAACTGTTTTTT. The chain links TRBV3-1 (or the pseudogene TRBV3-2) to TRBJ1-4; TRBD1 matches at 9 bases. This CDR3 has 15 residues. Germline V gene sequence: CDR1 LGHDT, CDR2 YNNKEL (reference sequence). Trimming cost V 4 bases and J 4 bases; bases outside gene matches: 4.

The gene calls are TRBV19 and TRBJ2-1; 8 nucleotides agree with TRBD2. This CDR3 has 15 amino acids. Trimming took 6 bases from V and 0 from J; bases not matched to a gene: 4. Germline V gene data show CDR1 as LNHDA and CDR2 as SQIVND (reference sequence). The CDR3 sequence is CASRSSGGSYNEQFF. CDR3 coding DNA: TGTGCCAGTAGGTCAAGCGGGGGCTCCTACAATGAGCAGTTCTTC.

This rearrangement joins TRBV25-1 to TRBJ1-4; 8 nucleotides agree with TRBD1. Germline CDR1 is MGHDK and CDR2 is SYGVNS. J gave up 7 bases and V 3 bases, and 7 bases lay outside the gene matches. The length of the CDR3 is 15 residues. The CDR3 DNA reads as TGTGCCAGCAGTGACCACGGACAGGGAAGTGAAAAACTGTTTTTT. Translation gives CASSDHGQGSEKLFF.

This sequence joins TRBV5-1 and TRBJ2-2; D is uncertain. The germline V gene encodes CDR1 SGHRS and CDR2 YFSETQ. Deletions cut 3 bases from V and 0 bases from J, with 6 bases between. This CDR3 contains 14 residues. The CDR3 region is CASSSNANTGELFF. The CDR3 coding sequence is TGCGCCAGCAGCTCCAACGCGAACACCGGGGAGCTGTTTTTT. The full variable domain, with the rest looked up from reference TRBV5-1 and TRBJ2-2, is KAGVTQTPRYLIKTRGQQVTLSCSPISGHRSVSWYQQTPGQGLQFLFEYFSETQRNKGNFPGRFSGRQFSNSRSEMNVSTLELGDSALYLCASSSNANTGELFFGEGSRLTVL.

This chain joins TRBV6-2 or TRBV6-3 and TRBJ2-1; no definite D call. The CDR3 consists of 21 residues. Per germline, CDR1 MNHEY and CDR2 SVGEGT. V dropped 6 bases and J dropped 1 base, with 31 bases sitting between them. The CDR3 DNA follows: TGTGCCAGCAGCATATTAACGGAGTTTTGGGTACGGGTTGATTCCTACAATGAGCAGTTCTTC. Translation: CASSILTEFWVRVDSYNEQFF.

The chain is built from TRBV7-2 and TRBJ2-4; 7 bases map to TRBD1. CDR1 is SGHTA, CDR2 FQGNSA, per germline. The length of the CDR3 is 15 residues. V shed 1 base, J shed 3 bases, and the junction held 3 bases outside the gene matches. The CDR3 DNA sequence: TGTGCCAGCAGCTTAGGGGACAGAAACAAAAACATTCAGTACTTC. It codes for CASSLGDRNKNIQYF.

The chain has TRBV11-3 and TRBJ2-3, with no clear D. CDR3 length equals 16 residues. V lost 5 bases and J 6 bases, leaving 21 bases between the germline ends. Germline lookup yields CDR1 SGHNT and CDR2 YENEEA. DNA of the CDR3: TGTGCCAGCAGCCAAGGAGTGTATGGGAAGGGCGATACGCAGTATTTT. This encodes CASSQGVYGKGDTQYF.

The DNA of the CDR3 is TGTGCCAGCAGTGAAGCGGGGCTCTATGGCTACACCTTC. It encodes CASSEAGLYGYTF. The rearrangement links TRBV6-1 to TRBJ1-2, with TRBD1 as a possible D gene (5 bases). The germline CDR1 and CDR2 sequences are MNHNS and SASEGT. V lost 0 bases and J lost 4, with 6 bases in between. This CDR3 is 13 amino acids long.

This rearrangement joins TRBV9 to TRBJ2-1, with a weak D call TRBD2 (6 bases). The V gene lost 0 bases and the J gene lost 10 bases, with 20 bases spanning the gap. The CDR3 runs to 16 residues. Germline V gives CDR1 SGDLS, CDR2 YYNGEE. The CDR3 loop is CASSVGGQGGAWEQFF. The CDR3, as DNA: TGTGCCAGCAGCGTAGGGGGCCAGGGCGGGGCGTGGGAGCAGTTCTTC.

The chain joins TRBV2 to TRBJ2-2; D might be TRBD2 (6 bases). V lost 6 bases, J lost 9 bases, and 11 bases lay in between. Per germline, CDR1 SNHLY and CDR2 FYNNEI. This CDR3 has 12 residues. CDR3 in DNA: TGTGCCAGCAGGTCGGAGGGGAGGGAGCTGTTTTTT. It specifies CASRSEGRELFF.

This chain joins TRBV7-8 and TRBJ1-1; D might be TRBD1 (6 bases). This CDR3 is built from 19 residues. Looked up from germline, CDR1 is SGHVS and CDR2 is FQNEAQ. V shed 3 bases and J shed 10 bases, with 33 bases lying between them. This CDR3 is CASSLNTTGSSVYLRGAFF. CDR3 DNA sequence: TGTGCCAGCAGCTTGAATACTACAGGGTCTTCGGTCTATTTGCGAGGAGCTTTCTTT.

The chain combines TRBV2 with TRBJ2-3, with TRBD2 identical over 7 bases. Germline V CDR1 and CDR2: SNHLY, FYNNEI. Trimming cost V 6 bases and J 1 base; bases outside gene matches: 13. The CDR3 is 17 amino acids. The CDR3 is CASSPPPLLAGTDTQYF. The CDR3 bases are TGTGCCAGCAGCCCCCCCCCACTCCTAGCGGGCACAGATACGCAGTATTTT.

Worth noting for this clone: This sample includes further DNA sequences coding for the same CDR3. J is TRBJ1-2 and V is TRBV15; D is perhaps TRBD1 (5 bases). CDR1 and CDR2 from the germline V gene are LNHNV and YYDKDF (reference sequence). This CDR3 is 12 amino acids long. The ends were cut back, 0 bases at V and 8 bases at J, with 7 bases in the middle. The CDR3 loop reads CATSRDGGGYTF. CDR3 bases: TGTGCCACCAGCAGAGATGGGGGGGGCTACACCTTC.

This chain links TRBV10-3 with TRBJ1-2; D ambiguous. The V gene's germline CDR1 is ENHRY and CDR2 SYGVKD. V was shortened by 6 bases and J by 3 bases, with 8 bases between the two germline ends. The CDR3 totals 12 residues. DNA for the CDR3: TGTGCCATCAGATCAGTTTACTATGGCTACACCTTC. Encoded protein: CAIRSVYYGYTF.

V gene TRBV5-1 combines with J gene TRBJ1-5, with D possibly TRBD1 on 6 matching bases. The CDR3 totals 15 residues. Germline V gives CDR1 SGHRS, CDR2 YFSETQ. The V end lost 4 bases, the J end lost 1 base, and 12 bases lay between the germline ends. The CDR3 nucleotides are TGCGCCAGCAGCCTGACAGGTCACAGCAATCAGCCCCAGCATTTT. Translated: CASSLTGHSNQPQHF. Full variable domain (rest looked up from reference TRBV5-1 and TRBJ1-5): KAGVTQTPRYLIKTRGQQVTLSCSPISGHRSVSWYQQTPGQGLQFLFEYFSETQRNKGNFPGRFSGRQFSNSRSEMNVSTLELGDSALYLCASSLTGHSNQPQHFGDGTRLSIL.

V gene TRBV28 combines with J gene TRBJ1-4; 8 bases match TRBD1. V was clipped by 6 bases and J by 8 bases; unmatched bases: 8. CDR3 size: 14 residues. From germline, CDR1 is MDHEN and CDR2 SYDVKM. The CDR3 DNA reads TGTGCCAGCAGGCGGACAGGGATCCGAGAAAAACTGTTTTTT. It encodes CASRRTGIREKLFF.

This rearrangement joins TRBV19 to TRBJ2-3; no reliable D call. This CDR3 region has 13 residues. Germline V gene sequence: CDR1 LNHDA, CDR2 SQIVND (reference sequence). Trimming stripped 1 base from V and 4 bases from J, with 6 bases between. For the CDR3, the DNA is TGTGCCAGTAGTATAGCGGGCCCAGATACGCAGTATTTT. Translation gives CASSIAGPDTQYF.

The chain combines TRBV7-9 with TRBJ2-7, with 7 positions matching TRBD1. Germline CDR1 is SEHNR and CDR2 is FQNEAQ (reference sequence). V was clipped by 5 bases and J by 12 bases; unmatched bases: 7. This CDR3 spans 11 amino acids. CDR3 coding DNA: TGTGCCAGCAGCCGTGACAGGGCTCTGTACTTC. As protein: CASSRDRALYF.

The genes are TRBV20-1 and TRBJ1-2; 7 bases agree with TRBD1. This CDR3 has 11 residues. Germline CDR1 is DFQATT and CDR2 is SNEGSKA (reference sequence). V lost 4 bases and J lost 8; bases outside the gene matches: 4. The CDR3 nucleotides read TGCAGTGCTATCGACAGGGCCGGCTACACCTTC. Translating gives CSAIDRAGYTF.

The genes are TRBV18 and TRBJ1-2; a weak D match, TRBD1 (5 bases). CDR1 is KGHSH, CDR2 LQKENI, per germline. V lost 6 bases and J lost 6, with 14 bases in between. The CDR3 has 13 amino acids. The CDR3 sequence is CASSVTIGDGYTF. Written as DNA, the CDR3 is TGTGCCAGCTCCGTCACCATAGGGGATGGCTACACCTTC. The variable domain in full, completed from reference TRBV18 and TRBJ1-2, reads NAGVMQNPRHLVRRRGQEARLRCSPMKGHSHVYWYRQLPEEGLKFMVYLQKENIIDESGMPKERFSAEFPKEGPSILRIQQVVRGDSAAYFCASSVTIGDGYTFGSGTRLTVV.